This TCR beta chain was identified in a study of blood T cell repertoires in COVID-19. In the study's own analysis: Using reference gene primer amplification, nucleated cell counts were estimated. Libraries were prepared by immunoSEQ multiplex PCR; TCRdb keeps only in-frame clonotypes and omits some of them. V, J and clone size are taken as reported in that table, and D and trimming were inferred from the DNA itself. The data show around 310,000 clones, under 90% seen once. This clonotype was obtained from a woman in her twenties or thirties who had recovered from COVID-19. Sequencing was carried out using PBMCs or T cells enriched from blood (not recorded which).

DNA of the CDR3: TGTGCCAGCAGTTTAGGGGGGGACAGGGCTTTCGCCGAGCAGTACTTC. It encodes CASSLGGDRAFAEQYF. The rearrangement uses TRBV28 and TRBJ2-7, with 9 bases aligning to TRBD1. CDR1 and CDR2 from the germline V gene are MDHEN and SYDVKM. The CDR3 has 16 residues. V was pared by 2 bases and J by 6 bases, with 11 bases of the junction left unmatched.